This T cell receptor (beta chain) was identified in a study of T cell repertoires in cytomegalovirus infection. For the study at large: A matching HLA type, together with CMV infection, was signaled by public TCR beta signatures. General observations from the study: HLA-C-restricted CMV clonotypes gave the most frequent clonotype in two of eight donors. Identification of carriers of CMV plus the relevant HLA was performed using cumulative public TCR beta family frequency.

TCRdb fed the reads into MiXCR, producing one record per CDR3 protein. The table records about 230,000 distinct CDR3 sequences, roughly 22% of them present only once. In the case of this clonotype: As yet, its antigen is unknown.

The CDR3 is 13 amino acids. Germline V CDR1 and CDR2: SQVTM, ANQGSEA. Trimming cost V 6 bases and J 12 bases, with 21 bases left between them. Sample: CD8+ T cells from PBMCs. This receptor was obtained from a human donor in good health (CMV status not recorded). Some clones in this sample may be carry-over from other donors' samples. This chain connects TRBV29-1 to TRBJ2-1; D might be TRBD1 (6 bases). The CDR3 region has the DNA TGCAGCGTCGGCGGACAGTCCGTCTCGGGGCAGTTCTTC. The encoded protein is CSVGGQSVSGQFF.